The 19 T cell receptor beta chains listed next were all sequenced from one sample in a study of blood T cell repertoires in COVID-19. Using immunoSEQ multiplex PCR, the repertoire was profiled, and TCRdb retains in-frame clones only, with some absent. Of 110,000 to 150,000 clones listed, roughly 90% are singletons. Material: PBMCs or T cells enriched from blood (not recorded which). All receptors derive from a man aged 50 to 59 who had recovered from COVID-19.

The chain uses TRBV27 and TRBJ2-3; D unclear. CDR1 and CDR2 (germline): MNHEY, SMNVEV (reference sequence). The CDR3 is 15 amino acids. Trimming shortened V by 3 bases and J by 3 bases, and 13 bases separated the two germline ends. The DNA for the CDR3 is TGTGCCAGCAGTTTGAGCAGGCCTTGGACAGATACGCAGTATTTT. Its protein is CASSLSRPWTDTQYF.

The chain links TRBV7-9 to TRBJ1-3; D might be TRBD1 (5 bases). CDR1 and CDR2 from the germline V gene are SEHNR and FQNEAQ (reference sequence). V lost 8 bases to trimming and J lost 2 bases, with 19 bases between them. The CDR3 is made up of 16 amino acids. The CDR3 DNA sequence: TGTGCCAGCTCCCTTTGGAGGGGTATGACTGGAAACACCATATATTTT. Translation gives CASSLWRGMTGNTIYF.

This chain joins TRBV19 and TRBJ1-5, with D possibly being TRBD1 (6 bases). CDR1 is LNHDA and CDR2 is SQIVND in the germline V gene (reference sequence). The CDR3 is 17 amino acids. V dropped 3 bases and J dropped 4 bases, with 19 bases sitting between them. The CDR3: CASSINQFRRGNQPQHF. The CDR3 nucleotides are TGTGCCAGTAGTATTAATCAGTTCCGCAGGGGTAATCAGCCCCAGCATTTT.

This clone was seen more than once but under ten times. The chain employs TRBV18 and TRBJ1-2, with a weak D call TRBD1 (5 bases). The CDR3 is 14 residues long. V was cut by 5 bases and J by 8 bases, with 18 bases left in between. CDR1 and CDR2 (germline): KGHSH, LQKENI. The DNA for the CDR3 is TGTGCCAGCTCATCCGGGACTGCGATTTGGGGCTACACCTTC. The encoded protein is CASSSGTAIWGYTF.

The V gene is TRBV27, the J gene TRBJ2-7, with 13 positions matching TRBD2. Trimming at V came to 5 bases and at J to 6 bases, leaving 10 bases not matched to a gene. There are 16 residues in the CDR3. Looked up from germline, CDR1 is MNHEY and CDR2 is SMNVEV (reference sequence). In DNA, the CDR3 is TGTGCCAGCAGTCCCACTAGCGGGAGGGCCCAAGGCGAGCAGTACTTC. It is translated as CASSPTSGRAQGEQYF.

The V call is TRBV6-1, the J call TRBJ2-7; 7 bases line up with TRBD1. The CDR3 extends over 18 amino acids. CDR1 and CDR2 (germline): MNHNS, SASEGT. The junction had 14 bases not matched to a gene; V was cut back by 1 base and J by 2 bases. The CDR3 here is CASSEVLSGTVLPYEQYV. CDR3 coding DNA: TGTGCCAGCAGTGAAGTCCTTTCCGGGACAGTACTTCCCTACGAGCAGTACGTC.

The chain is built from TRBV6-2 or TRBV6-3 and TRBJ1-3, with D hard to call. V was trimmed by 0 bases and J by 0 bases, leaving 9 bases between them. The length of the CDR3 is 16 residues. The germline V gene has CDR1 MNHEY and CDR2 SVGEGT. CDR3 sequence reads: CASSYSRGSSGNTIYF. In nucleotides, the CDR3 is TGTGCCAGCAGTTACTCGAGAGGGAGCTCTGGAAACACCATATATTTT.

The V and J genes are TRBV7-2 and TRBJ1-2; TRBD1 aligns across 8 bases. CDR3 length: 14 residues. Germline CDR1 SGHTA, CDR2 FQGNSA. The trim removed 5 bases at V and 5 bases at J, leaving 7 bases unmatched. CDR3 sequence: CASSTLTGVYGYTF. DNA of the CDR3: TGTGCCAGCAGCACCCTGACAGGGGTATATGGCTACACCTTC. The full variable domain, rest sourced from reference TRBV7-2 and TRBJ1-2, is GAGVSQSPSNKVTEKGKDVELRCDPISGHTALYWYRQSLGQGLEFLIYFQGNSAPDKSGLPSDRFSAERTGGSVSTLTIQRTQQEDSAVYLCASSTLTGVYGYTFGSGTRLTVV.

CDR3 nucleotides: TGTGCCAGCTCAAGGACAGGGCCCCCACTGGAGGAGCAGTACTTC. Amino acid sequence: CASSRTGPPLEEQYF. The chain links TRBV18 to TRBJ2-7; 8 bases match TRBD1. V lost 5 bases to trimming and J lost 7 bases; unmatched junction nucleotides: 13. Germline CDR1 and CDR2: KGHSH and LQKENI. This CDR3 has 15 residues.

The chain is built from TRBV5-4 and TRBJ1-2, with 11 bases fitting TRBD1. The V gene's germline CDR1 is SGHNT and CDR2 YYREEE (reference sequence). Trimming at V came to 4 bases and at J to 4 bases, leaving 6 bases not matched to a gene. CDR3 length: 15 residues. Here the CDR3 DNA reads TGTGCCAGCAGCAGGACAGGGGGCGACAGCTATGGCTACACCTTC. Its protein product is CASSRTGGDSYGYTF.

The V and J genes are TRBV9 and TRBJ1-2; D is ambiguous. Germline-derived CDR1 and CDR2 are SGDLS and YYNGEE. V gave up 2 bases and J gave up 7 bases, with 15 bases separating them. CDR3 length equals 14 residues. CDR3 loop: CASSVREGDSGYTF. In nucleotides, the CDR3 is TGTGCCAGCAGCGTCCGCGAGGGTGATAGTGGCTACACCTTC.

This clone was seen more than once but under ten times. V gene TRBV2 combines with J gene TRBJ1-5; a weak D match, TRBD1 (6 bases). The CDR3 covers 14 residues. The germline CDR1 and CDR2 sequences are SNHLY and FYNNEI. The V and J ends lost 8 bases and 4 bases respectively, with 15 bases between them. CDR3 sequence reads: CASGGVQGNQPQHF. Here the CDR3 DNA reads TGTGCCAGCGGGGGGGTACAGGGAAATCAGCCCCAGCATTTT.

V usage is TRBV18 and J usage is TRBJ1-1; no firm D call. The CDR3 sequence is 13 residues long. The germline gives CDR1 KGHSH, CDR2 LQKENI. The germline V and J ends were trimmed by 5 bases and 6 bases, with 13 bases remaining between them. In DNA form, the CDR3 reads TGTGCCAGCTCAACCCCGGGGAGGGCTGAAGCTTTCTTT. It encodes CASSTPGRAEAFF.

This chain connects TRBV19 to TRBJ1-1; the D is unclear. The CDR3 is 15 amino acids. The germline gives CDR1 LNHDA, CDR2 SQIVND (reference sequence). Trimming stripped 5 bases from V and 4 bases from J, with 17 bases between. CDR3 DNA sequence: TGTGCCAGTAGTTCGACGGGAAACCTAGGCACTGAAGCTTTCTTT. It translates to CASSSTGNLGTEAFF.

The J gene is TRBJ2-3, the V gene TRBV7-6; 16 bases fit TRBD2. The junction had 5 bases not matched to a gene; V was cut back by 5 bases and J by 6 bases. CDR3 length: 16 residues. The germline V gene encodes CDR1 SGHVS and CDR2 FNYEAQ. CDR3 in DNA: TGTGCCAGCAGCCTGGGACTAGCGGGAGGGGGGGATACGCAGTATTTT. It yields the protein CASSLGLAGGGDTQYF.

The chain uses TRBV20-1 and TRBJ2-3, with a tentative D call TRBD2 (5 bases). The CDR3 is made up of 15 amino acids. The V and J ends lost 3 bases and 0 bases respectively, with 13 bases between them. Germline loops: CDR1 DFQATT, CDR2 SNEGSKA (reference sequence). CDR3 residues: CSASRYLASTDTQYF. CDR3 in DNA: TGCAGTGCTAGTAGGTACCTAGCTAGCACAGATACGCAGTATTTT.

The chain links TRBV5-8 to TRBJ1-1; no clear D. The V end was cut by 7 bases, the J end by 4 bases, with 14 bases between. The CDR3 is made up of 13 amino acids. Germline-derived CDR1 and CDR2 are SGHTS and YDEGEE. CDR3 in amino acids: CASRMRGGTEAFF. CDR3 DNA: TGTGCCAGCCGCATGCGGGGTGGCACTGAAGCTTTCTTT.

V gene TRBV5-1 combines with J gene TRBJ1-1; D gene ambiguous. Germline CDR1 and CDR2: SGHRS and YFSETQ. The length of the CDR3 is 15 residues. Trimming took 4 bases from V and 1 from J, leaving 14 bases between them. CDR3 DNA: TGCGCCAGCAGCCCCGGCGGGGTTTCGAACACTGAAGCTTTCTTT. Residues: CASSPGGVSNTEAFF.

The chain links TRBV4-3 to TRBJ2-2; possibly TRBD1 for D (5 bases). Germline V gene data show CDR1 as LGHNA and CDR2 as YSLEER. Trimming pared 4 bases from V and 3 bases from J, leaving 6 bases between. The CDR3 spans 13 residues. This CDR3 reads CASSRRDTGELFF. In DNA form, the CDR3 reads TGCGCCAGCAGCCGCAGGGACACCGGGGAGCTGTTTTTT.